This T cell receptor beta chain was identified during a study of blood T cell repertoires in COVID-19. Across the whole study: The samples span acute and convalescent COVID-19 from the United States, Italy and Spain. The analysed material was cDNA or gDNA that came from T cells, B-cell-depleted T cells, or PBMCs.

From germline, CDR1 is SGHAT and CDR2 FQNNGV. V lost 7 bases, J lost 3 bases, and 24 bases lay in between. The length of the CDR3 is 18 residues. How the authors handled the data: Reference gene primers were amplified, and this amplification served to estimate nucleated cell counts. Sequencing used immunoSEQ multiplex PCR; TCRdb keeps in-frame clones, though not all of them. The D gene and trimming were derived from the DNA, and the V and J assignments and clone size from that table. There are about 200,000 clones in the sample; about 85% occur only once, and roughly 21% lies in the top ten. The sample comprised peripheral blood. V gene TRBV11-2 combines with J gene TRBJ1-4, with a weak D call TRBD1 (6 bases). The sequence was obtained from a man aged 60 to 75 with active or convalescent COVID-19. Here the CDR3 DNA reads TGTGCCAGCAAGACGGGGGGGGGCGAAGCCTGGTCTAATGAAAAACTGTTTTTT. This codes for CASKTGGGEAWSNEKLFF.